The text below deals with one T cell receptor (beta chain). Its target is unknown. Study conclusions and caveats: Tumor Tregs overlapped most with tumor, then blood, naive CD4+ cells. Tumor memory CD4+ T cell TCR gene usage was found to cluster with blood and lymph node memory CD4+ cells and with lymph node naive CD4+ cells.

CD25-based Treg depletion was applied to purified naive CD4+ T cells. TCRdb analysed the 5' RACE reads with MiXCR anew, one entry per CDR3 protein. The sample records tens of thousands of distinct CDR3 sequences, about 31% being singletons. CDR3 length: 13 residues. Germline V gene data show CDR1 as SEHNR and CDR2 as FQNEAQ (reference sequence). Between the trimmed V and J ends, which lost 5 bases and 6 bases, there was a span of 13 bases. The source of this sequence is a female donor with breast cancer. The V and J genes are TRBV7-9 and TRBJ1-2; D call uncertain. The sequenced sample was tumor-infiltrating naive CD4+ T cells sorted from the breast tumor. Described subset: naive CD4+ T cells, CD4+CD45RA+CD25-. CDR3 in DNA: TGTGCCAGCAGCCGACCGGGGTCCAATGGCTACACCTTC. Protein: CASSRPGSNGYTF.